These 28 T cell receptor beta chains originate from one sample sequenced in a study of CD8 T cells in ankylosing spondylitis (dated by TCRdb to about 2017). Library creation used 5' RACE. These reads were obtained on an Illumina HiSeq 2500. TCRdb ran its own pipeline on the public reads, namely fastp trimming at Q25 and MiXCR clone calling, and kept in-frame beta chains. A single entry per CDR3 protein holds the most common genes and DNA from its merged rows. This sample is represented by 200,000 or so distinct CDR3 sequences; 10% to 15% of them were singletons. Approximately 11% of the sample goes to the ten largest clones. Input material: blood, either unsorted or a sorted T cell fraction (not recorded which). These receptor sequences come from a female donor with ankylosing spondylitis or in good health (not recorded which).

The V call is TRBV19, the J call TRBJ2-7; D is undetermined. The CDR3 is 15 amino acids. V lost 4 bases and J lost 0, with 13 bases in between. In germline, CDR1 is LNHDA, CDR2 SQIVND (reference sequence). The CDR3 protein is CASSSRPASSYEQYF. CDR3 nucleotides: TGTGCCAGTAGTAGCCGGCCTGCGAGCTCCTACGAGCAGTACTTC.

This clonotype was seen ten or more times. The rearrangement uses TRBV10-3 and TRBJ2-1; TRBD2 is a possible D gene (5 bases). This CDR3 contains 14 residues. V lost 4 bases, J lost 6 bases, and 13 bases lay in between. Germline V gives CDR1 ENHRY, CDR2 SYGVKD. The CDR3 protein is CAISGRLAGNEQFF. For the CDR3, the DNA is TGTGCCATCAGTGGGCGGCTAGCCGGCAATGAGCAGTTCTTC.

There are many counts of this clonotype. In nucleotides, the CDR3 is TGTGCCAGCAAGACAGATATAAACACTGAAGCTTTCTTT. Protein sequence: CASKTDINTEAFF. The V call is TRBV12-3 or TRBV12-4, the J call TRBJ1-1; a possible D gene is TRBD1 (5 bases). The V gene lost 7 bases and the J gene lost 2 bases, with 11 bases spanning the gap. The CDR3 has 13 residues.

This clonotype came up a few times. The chain has TRBV6-2 or TRBV6-3 and TRBJ2-1; D gene ambiguous. This CDR3 spans 15 amino acids. Per germline, CDR1 MNHEY and CDR2 SVGEGT. Trimming took 6 bases from V and 1 from J, leaving 13 bases between them. CDR3 sequence (DNA): TGTGCCAGCAGACGGCAGACCAAATCCTACAATGAGCAGTTCTTC. Translation: CASRRQTKSYNEQFF.

This clonotype showed up many times. V is TRBV7-9 and J is TRBJ1-2; D might be TRBD1 (5 bases). V shed 0 bases and J shed 8 bases, with 16 bases lying between them. The CDR3 spans 15 residues. Germline CDR1 SEHNR, CDR2 FQNEAQ (reference sequence). The DNA for the CDR3 is TGTGCCAGCAGCTTAGCCGGCCAGGGATATCGCGGCTACACCTTC. It is translated as CASSLAGQGYRGYTF. The whole variable domain, remainder taken from reference TRBV7-9 and TRBJ1-2, is DTGVSQNPRHKITKRGQNVTFRCDPISEHNRLYWYRQTLGQGPEFLTYFQNEAQLEKSRLLSDRFSAERPKGSFSTLEIQRTEQGDSAMYLCASSLAGQGYRGYTFGSGTRLTVV.

The V and J genes are TRBV14 and TRBJ2-7; tentatively, D is TRBD2 (5 bases). V lost 8 bases and J lost 5, with 16 bases in between. The CDR3 loop spans 13 amino acids. Germline assignment: CDR1 SGHDN and CDR2 FVKESK. The CDR3 coding sequence is TGTGCCAGCGATGCTTACCGAGGGAACGAGCAGTACTTC. Its translation is CASDAYRGNEQYF. The complete variable domain, with remaining parts taken from reference TRBV14 and TRBJ2-7, reads EAGVTQFPSHSVIEKGQTVTLRCDPISGHDNLYWYRRVMGKEIKFLLHFVKESKQDESGMPNNRFLAERTGGTYSTLKVQPAELEDSGVYFCASDAYRGNEQYFGPGTRLTVT.

This clonotype was picked up many times. The V and J genes are TRBV4-3 and TRBJ2-7, with 7 bases aligning to TRBD2. With V trimmed by 1 base and J by 6 bases, 6 bases remained unmatched. The germline CDR1 and CDR2 sequences are LGHNA and YSLEER. This CDR3 spans 14 amino acids. CDR3 DNA sequence: TGCGCCAGCAGCCAAGGGACTAGGGATCTCGAGCAGTACTTC. The encoded protein is CASSQGTRDLEQYF.

This clonotype was seen a handful of times. The rearrangement uses TRBV4-2 and TRBJ2-7, with D tentatively TRBD1 or TRBD2 (5 bases each). This CDR3 is 14 amino acids long. CDR1 LGHNA and CDR2 YNFKEQ come from the germline V gene. Trimming took 0 bases from V and 2 from J, leaving 8 bases between them. CDR3 residues: CASSQEGRTYEQYF. The CDR3 region has the DNA TGTGCCAGCAGCCAAGAGGGACGGACCTACGAGCAGTACTTC.

There are many counts of this clonotype. V gene TRBV7-6 combines with J gene TRBJ2-2; D is unclear. The CDR3 covers 13 residues. V was trimmed by 5 bases and J by 8 bases, leaving 12 bases between them. CDR1 and CDR2 (germline): SGHVS, FNYEAQ. CDR3 sequence reads: CASSPTQVGELFF. The CDR3, as DNA: TGTGCCAGCAGCCCGACCCAAGTGGGGGAGCTGTTTTTT.

Many counts were recorded for this clonotype. The CDR3 loop is CASSYSDRGPNEQYF. DNA of the CDR3: TGTGCCAGCAGTTACTCGGACAGGGGGCCAAACGAGCAGTACTTC. V usage is TRBV6-5 and J usage is TRBJ2-7; 11 bases are a match to TRBD1. Per the germline V gene, CDR1 is MNHEY and CDR2 is SVGAGI. The ends lost 0 bases at V and 5 bases at J; junction bases unmatched: 3. This CDR3 spans 15 amino acids.

This clonotype was counted many times. The chain has TRBV7-2 and TRBJ1-3, with a tentative D call TRBD1 (5 bases). V was pared by 1 base and J by 5 bases, with 12 bases between. This CDR3 has 15 residues. In germline, CDR1 is SGHTA, CDR2 FQGNSA. CDR3 nucleotides: TGTGCCAGCAGCTTAGACGACAGTAAAAGAAACACCATATATTTT. Protein product: CASSLDDSKRNTIYF.

The chain has TRBV7-2 and TRBJ2-1; D is unclear. Per germline, CDR1 SGHTA and CDR2 FQGNSA. This CDR3 spans 14 amino acids. The V end was cut by 1 base, the J end by 9 bases, with 13 bases between. The DNA of the CDR3 is TGTGCCAGCAGCTTAGGTTCTAAGTGGGGTGAGCAGTTCTTC. Protein sequence: CASSLGSKWGEQFF.

This clonotype was counted a few times. This sequence joins TRBV7-6 and TRBJ2-3; 10 bases are a match to TRBD2. The CDR3 has 15 amino acids. V lost 7 bases to trimming and J lost 0 bases; unmatched junction nucleotides: 4. Germline V gene sequence: CDR1 SGHVS, CDR2 FNYEAQ. The CDR3, as DNA: TGTGCCAGCAAGCGACTAGCGGGCAGCACAGATACGCAGTATTTT. Translation: CASKRLAGSTDTQYF.

This clonotype was observed many times. This chain links TRBV6-1 with TRBJ1-2, with D tentatively TRBD1 (5 bases). This CDR3 region has 14 residues. Germline values: CDR1 MNHNS, CDR2 SASEGT. V lost 7 bases, J lost 0 bases, and 12 bases lay in between. The DNA for the CDR3 is TGTGCCAGCACCATTGGGACGGCTAACTATGGCTACACCTTC. Translated, it gives CASTIGTANYGYTF.

This clonotype was counted a few times. CDR3 loop: CASSPRQGGRETQYF. The CDR3 DNA sequence: TGTGCCAGCAGTCCCCGACAGGGCGGTAGGGAGACCCAGTACTTC. The chain couples TRBV27 to TRBJ2-5, with 7 bases lining up with TRBD1. The CDR3 covers 15 residues. Germline loops: CDR1 MNHEY, CDR2 SMNVEV (reference sequence). V shed 5 bases and J 5 bases; nucleotides not matched to a gene: 11.

V gene TRBV11-2 combines with J gene TRBJ2-1, with 7 bases fitting TRBD1. Per the germline V gene, CDR1 is SGHAT and CDR2 is FQNNGV. The CDR3 length is 14 residues. The junction had 7 bases not matched to a gene; V was cut back by 7 bases and J by 4 bases. DNA of the CDR3: TGTGCCAGCACCAGGGACAGCCGTTACAATGAGCAGTTCTTC. This gives the protein CASTRDSRYNEQFF.

This clonotype was counted at least ten times. V usage is TRBV12-3 or TRBV12-4 and J usage is TRBJ1-2; D gene unclear. The CDR3 is 15 amino acids. V was trimmed by 7 bases and J by 2 bases, leaving 17 bases between them. The CDR3 loop reads CASTLEEGTNYGYTF. Here the CDR3 DNA reads TGTGCCAGCACCCTGGAGGAGGGAACGAACTATGGCTACACCTTC.

A few counts support this clonotype. This chain joins TRBV19 and TRBJ2-1, with 7 bases lining up with TRBD1. In germline, CDR1 is LNHDA, CDR2 SQIVND (reference sequence). With 5 bases clipped from V and 4 bases from J, the junction kept 5 bases outside the gene matches. The CDR3 loop spans 14 amino acids. Written as DNA, the CDR3 is TGTGCCAGTAGTCCCCGACAGGGTTACAATGAGCAGTTCTTC. Amino acids: CASSPRQGYNEQFF. Drawing the rest from reference TRBV19 and TRBJ2-1, the complete variable domain is DGGITQSPKYLFRKEGQNVTLSCEQNLNHDAMYWYRQDPGQGLRLIYYSQIVNDFQKGDIAEGYSVSREKKESFPLTVTSAQKNPTAFYLCASSPRQGYNEQFFGPGTRLTVL.

This clonotype appeared many times. CDR3 in DNA: TGCGCCAGCAGCCTTGGACAGGGAGGGGGCTACACCTTC. This encodes CASSLGQGGGYTF. V and J are TRBV5-1 and TRBJ1-2; 8 bases match TRBD1. Germline V CDR1 and CDR2: SGHRS, YFSETQ. Germline trimming cut 4 bases from V and 8 bases from J; bases unmatched to any gene: 7. There are 13 residues in the CDR3.

In its sample, this clonotype was seen many times. The V and J genes are TRBV28 and TRBJ2-7; D might be TRBD2 (5 bases). Trimming shortened V by 7 bases and J by 5 bases, and 18 bases separated the two germline ends. This CDR3 region has 14 residues. CDR1 is MDHEN, CDR2 SYDVKM, per germline. CDR3 region: CASKGGSAAHEQYF. CDR3 DNA sequence: TGTGCCAGCAAAGGAGGTTCGGCGGCTCACGAGCAGTACTTC.

Ten or more counts support this clonotype. This chain connects TRBV19 to TRBJ1-5, with no clear D. CDR1 is LNHDA, CDR2 SQIVND, per germline (reference sequence). The CDR3 runs to 13 residues. V was shortened by 3 bases and J by 4 bases, with 7 bases between the two germline ends. CDR3 sequence reads: CASSITINQPQHF. The CDR3 coding sequence is TGTGCCAGTAGTATCACCATAAATCAGCCCCAGCATTTT.

This clonotype was seen ten or more times. This chain uses TRBV29-1 with TRBJ2-1; D is possibly TRBD1 (6 bases). From germline, CDR1 is SQVTM and CDR2 ANQGSEA. This CDR3 has 15 residues. Trimming pared 5 bases from V and 0 bases from J, leaving 14 bases between. In DNA, the CDR3 is TGCAGCGTTCCTCCGGACAGAAGCTCCTACAATGAGCAGTTCTTC. It encodes CSVPPDRSSYNEQFF.

This clonotype was counted a few times. The genes are TRBV29-1 and TRBJ1-2, with D uncertain. Trimming stripped 0 bases from V and 2 bases from J, with 4 bases between. The length of the CDR3 is 12 residues. The V gene's germline CDR1 is SQVTM and CDR2 ANQGSEA. The CDR3 coding sequence is TGCAGCGTTGAAGAACCCAACTATGGCTACACCTTC. Translating it yields CSVEEPNYGYTF.

In this sample, this clonotype turned up a few times. The chain combines TRBV25-1 with TRBJ2-2, with D unresolved. Trimming cost V 4 bases and J 7 bases, with 10 bases left between them. This CDR3 spans 13 amino acids. CDR1 and CDR2 (germline): MGHDK, SYGVNS. DNA of the CDR3: TGTGCCAGCAGTGGGGGTATCAGCGGGGAGCTGTTTTTT. Translation gives CASSGGISGELFF.

This clonotype was seen a handful of times. The chain joins TRBV30 to TRBJ2-5; D is ambiguous. The CDR3 covers 11 residues. CDR1 and CDR2 (germline): GTSNPN, SVGIG (reference sequence). The ends were cut back, 1 base at V and 7 bases at J, with 7 bases in the middle. The DNA of the CDR3 is TGTGCCTGGAGTGGATTAGGGACCCAGTACTTC. Its protein product is CAWSGLGTQYF.

This clonotype occurred many times. A read error may produce the germline difference seen at one junction end. J is TRBJ2-3 and V is TRBV2, with 7 bases identical to TRBD2. The V gene's germline CDR1 is SNHLY and CDR2 FYNNEI. The CDR3 is made up of 14 amino acids. CDR3 region: CASSEELATDTQYF. CDR3 coding DNA: TGTGCCAGCAGTGAAGAACTAGCGACAGATACACAGTATTTT.

V is TRBV7-9 and J is TRBJ2-5, with a possible D match to TRBD2 (6 bases). Trimming shortened V by 1 base and J by 0 bases, and 9 bases separated the two germline ends. CDR1 and CDR2 from the germline V gene are SEHNR and FQNEAQ (reference sequence). The CDR3 extends over 15 amino acids. CDR3 nucleotides: TGTGCCAGCAGCTTAGTGCGCGGGGACCAAGAGACCCAGTACTTC. Its protein product is CASSLVRGDQETQYF.

In its sample, this clonotype was seen many times. The CDR3 reads CASSSPSARGTGELFF. CDR3 DNA sequence: TGTGCCAGCAGTTCGCCTAGCGCGCGAGGAACCGGGGAGCTGTTTTTT. The gene calls are TRBV28 and TRBJ2-2, with D possibly matching TRBD2 (6 bases). This CDR3 comprises 16 residues. Trimming took off 4 bases at V and 5 bases at J, with 17 bases between the two ends. Germline V gene lookup returns CDR1 MDHEN and CDR2 SYDVKM.